These 20 T cell receptor beta chains came from one sample sequenced in a study of cytomegalovirus exposure and HLA in healthy donors. Method: immunoSEQ multiplex PCR; TCRdb's copy keeps in-frame clones and lacks some. The sample has roughly 220,000 clones, approximately 88% seen once; the top ten hold around an eighth. The sample consisted of PBMCs. These receptors were obtained from a woman younger than 45 in good health and CMV-seropositive.

This rearrangement joins TRBV18 to TRBJ2-7; 11 bases are a match to TRBD1. V lost 3 bases to trimming and J lost 4 bases; unmatched junction nucleotides: 2. The CDR3 has 14 residues. The V gene's germline CDR1 is KGHSH and CDR2 LQKENI. The CDR3 region has the DNA TGTGCCAGCTCACCGGGACAGGGGGAATACGAGCAGTACTTC. The encoded protein is CASSPGQGEYEQYF.

CDR3 in DNA: TGTGCCAGCAGCCCACCGGGACAGGGGCGGGAGACCCAGTACTTC. This codes for CASSPPGQGRETQYF. This chain connects TRBV7-9 to TRBJ2-5; 10 bases fit TRBD1. There are 15 residues in the CDR3. The germline gives CDR1 SEHNR, CDR2 FQNEAQ (reference sequence). V was clipped by 5 bases and J by 5 bases; unmatched bases: 8.

This chain links TRBV2 with TRBJ2-7, with D possibly TRBD1 on 5 matching bases. Trimming shortened V by 5 bases and J by 2 bases, and 10 bases separated the two germline ends. The germline gives CDR1 SNHLY, CDR2 FYNNEI. The CDR3 consists of 13 residues. The CDR3 sequence: CASSQTDTYEQYF. The DNA of the CDR3 is TGTGCCAGCAGTCAGACAGATACCTACGAGCAGTACTTC.

This clone came up a few times. The chain recombines TRBV4-2 with TRBJ2-7; TRBD2 matches at 10 bases. V was clipped by 5 bases and J by 3 bases; unmatched bases: 10. This CDR3 comprises 16 residues. Germline CDR1 LGHNA, CDR2 YNFKEQ. CDR3 in DNA: TGTGCCAGCAGCATCGAGGCTAGCGGGAGTCTCTACGAGCAGTACTTC. Translated, it gives CASSIEASGSLYEQYF.

This clone was seen a single time. This chain connects TRBV6-6 to TRBJ1-1, with a possible D match to TRBD1 (5 bases). In germline, CDR1 is MNHNY, CDR2 SVGAGI (reference sequence). CDR3 size: 15 residues. V lost 4 bases and J lost 1, with 13 bases in between. CDR3: CASSSIDRSNTEAFF. The CDR3 DNA reads as TGTGCCAGCAGTTCCATCGACAGATCGAACACTGAAGCTTTCTTT.

This clone was detected once. The chain combines TRBV7-9 with TRBJ1-1; D unclear. CDR1 SEHNR and CDR2 FQNEAQ come from the germline V gene (reference sequence). The ends were cut back, 2 bases at V and 0 bases at J, with 10 bases in the middle. There are 15 residues in the CDR3. DNA of the CDR3: TGTGCCAGCAGCTTAAGTACGGTTATGAACACTGAAGCTTTCTTT. Translation: CASSLSTVMNTEAFF.

With regard to this clone: Different DNA sequences within this sample yield the same CDR3. The chain combines TRBV27 with TRBJ1-4; 10 positions agree with TRBD1. Trimming took 5 bases from V and 7 from J; bases not matched to a gene: 4. The CDR3 length is 14 residues. CDR1 MNHEY and CDR2 SMNVEV come from the germline V gene (reference sequence). DNA for the CDR3: TGTGCCAGCAGTCTAGGACAGGGGGTTGAAAAACTGTTTTTT. Amino acids: CASSLGQGVEKLFF.

The chain has TRBV9 and TRBJ2-5; possible D gene TRBD2, 6 bases. CDR3 length: 15 amino acids. The V gene lost 4 bases and the J gene lost 0 bases, with 13 bases spanning the gap. In germline, CDR1 is SGDLS, CDR2 YYNGEE. CDR3 nucleotides: TGTGCCAGCAGCCCGCCTGGAGGGCACCAAGAGACCCAGTACTTC. The encoded protein is CASSPPGGHQETQYF.

This chain connects TRBV2 to TRBJ1-1, with 7 bases aligning to TRBD1. Trimming removed 8 bases from V and 1 base from J; junction bases left unmatched: 7. In germline, CDR1 is SNHLY, CDR2 FYNNEI. The CDR3 covers 14 residues. The CDR3 region is CASPRDSSNTEAFF. CDR3 DNA sequence: TGTGCCAGCCCAAGGGACAGCTCGAACACTGAAGCTTTCTTT.

The gene calls are TRBV6-5 and TRBJ2-7; 10 bases line up with TRBD2. This CDR3 has 13 residues. The J segment lost 5 bases and the V segment lost 9 bases, leaving 7 bases of the junction unmatched. Germline V gene lookup returns CDR1 MNHEY and CDR2 SVGAGI. CDR3 residues: CASRPGLADEQYF. CDR3 sequence (DNA): TGTGCCAGTAGACCCGGACTAGCGGACGAGCAGTACTTC.

In DNA, the CDR3 is TGTGCCAGCAGTTACGGGGGCGGCATAACTGGCTACACCTTC. Translated: CASSYGGGITGYTF. V gene TRBV6-5 combines with J gene TRBJ1-2, with D possibly matching TRBD1 (6 bases). The CDR3 is made up of 14 amino acids. Germline CDR1 is MNHEY and CDR2 is SVGAGI. V lost 2 bases and J 7 bases, leaving 14 bases between the germline ends.

This clone was detected only a few times. The CDR3 nucleotides are TGTGCCAGCAGCTTACAGGTCTCCTACAATGAGCAGTTCTTC. It encodes CASSLQVSYNEQFF. This rearrangement joins TRBV7-8 to TRBJ2-1, with D hard to call. V lost 2 bases and J lost 0, with 5 bases in between. Germline loops: CDR1 SGHVS, CDR2 FQNEAQ. CDR3 length: 14 residues.

The chain joins TRBV29-1 to TRBJ2-3; 9 bases match TRBD2. The V and J ends lost 1 base and 3 bases, in that order; junction bases with no gene match: 5. CDR1 is SQVTM and CDR2 is ANQGSEA in the germline V gene. This CDR3 is built from 15 residues. CDR3 sequence reads: CSVEVAGVGTDTQYF. The CDR3 DNA follows: TGCAGCGTTGAAGTAGCGGGAGTCGGTACAGATACGCAGTATTTT.

The CDR3 nucleotides read TGTGCCAGCAGTGAAAACGTGGGGACAGACTCTGGAAACACCATATATTTT. The encoded protein is CASSENVGTDSGNTIYF. This rearrangement joins TRBV6-1 to TRBJ1-3; 7 positions agree with TRBD1. The trim removed 2 bases at V and 0 bases at J, leaving 7 bases unmatched. Germline V gives CDR1 MNHNS, CDR2 SASEGT. The CDR3 is 17 amino acids.

The CDR3 bases are TGCGCCAGCAGTGATGAACCGGACAGGGCTCACGAGCAGTACTTC. This codes for CASSDEPDRAHEQYF. The rearrangement links TRBV10-1 to TRBJ2-7, with 8 bases that match TRBD1. V trimming: 3 bases; J trimming: 5 bases; junction bases outside the gene matches: 9. This CDR3 has 15 amino acids. In germline, CDR1 is WNHNN, CDR2 SYGVQD (reference sequence).

This clone occurred a few times. The V call is TRBV10-1, the J call TRBJ2-7; the D gene is possibly TRBD2 (6 bases). The CDR3 length is 15 residues. Trimming cost V 2 bases and J 4 bases, with 15 bases left between them. Per germline, CDR1 WNHNN and CDR2 SYGVQD (reference sequence). DNA for the CDR3: TGCGCCAGCAGTGAGACCGGGACGGGACTTTACGAGCAGTACTTC. Translated: CASSETGTGLYEQYF.

This clone was counted only a few times. The gene calls are TRBV29-1 and TRBJ2-2; 12 bases map to TRBD2. Unmatched junction bases numbered 8, after V lost 3 bases and J lost 3 bases. CDR3 size: 17 residues. The V gene's germline CDR1 is SQVTM and CDR2 ANQGSEA. In DNA form, the CDR3 reads TGCAGCGTTGAGGTGACTAGCGGGAGCTTCGACACCGGGGAGCTGTTTTTT. Its translation is CSVEVTSGSFDTGELFF.

The genes are TRBV5-6 and TRBJ2-1, with 7 bases fitting TRBD2. J lost 4 bases, V lost 0 bases, and 7 bases had no gene match. The CDR3 extends over 16 amino acids. Germline values: CDR1 SGHDT, CDR2 YYEEEE. This chain's CDR3 is CASSLVSGGQYNEQFF. The CDR3, as DNA: TGTGCCAGCAGCTTGGTGTCGGGAGGCCAATACAATGAGCAGTTCTTC.

This chain links TRBV19 with TRBJ2-7, with 11 bases aligning to TRBD2. In germline, CDR1 is LNHDA, CDR2 SQIVND (reference sequence). V dropped 2 bases and J dropped 5; count of bases not matched to a gene: 8. The CDR3 totals 16 residues. The CDR3 DNA sequence: TGTGCCAGTAGTATATTTCGACTAGCGGGGACGGACGAGCAGTACTTC. This encodes CASSIFRLAGTDEQYF.

The chain has TRBV7-2 and TRBJ2-3; D is unclear. Trimming pared 5 bases from V and 0 bases from J, leaving 9 bases between. The CDR3 spans 14 residues. The germline CDR1 and CDR2 sequences are SGHTA and FQGNSA. The CDR3 is CASSAQGSTDTQYF. DNA of the CDR3: TGTGCCAGCAGCGCCCAAGGGAGCACAGATACGCAGTATTTT.